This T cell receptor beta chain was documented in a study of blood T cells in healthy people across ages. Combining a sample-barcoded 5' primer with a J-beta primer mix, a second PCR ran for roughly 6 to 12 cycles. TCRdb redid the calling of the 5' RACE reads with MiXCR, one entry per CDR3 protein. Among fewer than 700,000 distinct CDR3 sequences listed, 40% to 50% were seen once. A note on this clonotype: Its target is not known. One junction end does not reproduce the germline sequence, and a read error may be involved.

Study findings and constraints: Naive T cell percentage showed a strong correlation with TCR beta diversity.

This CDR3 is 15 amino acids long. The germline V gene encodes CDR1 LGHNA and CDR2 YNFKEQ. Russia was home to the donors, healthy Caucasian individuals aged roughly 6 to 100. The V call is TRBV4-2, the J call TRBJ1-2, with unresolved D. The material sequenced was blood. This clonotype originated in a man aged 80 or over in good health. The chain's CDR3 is CASNQAQRVNYGYTF. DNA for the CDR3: TGTGCCAGCAACCAAGCTCAGAGAGTAAACTATGGCTACACCTTC.